This T cell receptor (beta chain) appears in the sequencing data of a study of T-cell reconstitution after alpha-beta-depleted transplantation in children. TCRbeta library preparation incorporated unique molecular identifiers. TCRdb called the PCR reads again in MiXCR, with one record for every CDR3 protein. The sample holds fewer than 700,000 distinct CDR3 sequences; approximately 13% are singletons and the top ten take 2.2%. Broader study findings: Some patients' high day-60 TCRbeta diversity was attributed to recipient cells surviving conditioning. Reportedly, alpha-beta T cells present about two months post-transplant originated from several hundred expanded clones of graft origin. Once a year had passed after transplant, T-cell counts and diversity came mostly from newly produced T cells.

This clonotype came up a few times. Antigen: not known. The CDR3 runs 14 residues. V lost 7 bases to trimming and J lost 7 bases; unmatched junction nucleotides: 9. The specimen comprised PBMCs, mostly from graft donor cells, sampled 360 days after TCRalphabeta/CD19-depleted stem cell transplant. The chain combines TRBV12-3 or TRBV12-4 with TRBJ2-7; 11 bases agree with TRBD2. The source is a male patient aged 10 to 17 who had a stem cell transplant for acute myeloid leukemia, so the T cells may come from the graft donor. Here the CDR3 reads CASTLAGGPGEQYF. In DNA, the CDR3 is TGTGCCAGCACGTTAGCGGGAGGGCCCGGGGAGCAGTACTTC.